This is a list of T cell receptor beta chains from one sample in a study of cytomegalovirus exposure and HLA in healthy donors. Assay used: immunoSEQ multiplex PCR; TCRdb lists only in-frame clones, some missing. The table lists 150,000 to 200,000 clones, around 85% of them singletons. The specimen was PBMCs. These receptors all come from a man aged 18 to 30 in good health and CMV-seronegative. The CDR3 runs from the conserved cysteine through the conserved F or W. The D gene is left open where the match is weak. The size of a clone is reported for some rows only, either as once, few or many, or as a class for expanded clones.

few	-	TRBJ2-1	TRBV21-1	CASSKGGLAGANEQFF	TGTGCCAGCAGCAAAGGGGGACTAGCGGGAGCAAATGAGCAGTTCTTC
-	-	TRBJ1-2	TRBV6-1	CASSEDVHSATRVYGYTF	TGTGCCAGCAGTGAAGATGTGCACAGTGCCACGAGGGTCTATGGCTACACCTTC
-	-	TRBJ2-7	TRBV29-1	CSVRGQAFSYEQYF	TGCAGCGTTAGGGGCCAGGCGTTCTCCTACGAGCAGTACTTC
-	-	TRBJ1-1	TRBV19	CASSIEGGTEAFF	TGTGCCAGTAGTATCGAGGGTGGAACTGAAGCTTTCTTT
-	TRBD1	TRBJ1-1	TRBV2	CASKEAGGRVDTEAFF	TGTGCCAGCAAAGAGGCAGGGGGAAGAGTCGACACTGAAGCTTTCTTT
once	-	TRBJ2-1	TRBV7-9	CASSAQRSDSYNEQFF	TGTGCCAGCAGCGCTCAGCGGTCGGACTCCTACAATGAGCAGTTCTTC
-	-	TRBJ1-6	TRBV2	CASSVGSGDNSPLHF	TGTGCCAGCAGTGTGGGGTCGGGGGATAATTCACCCCTCCACTTT
-	-	TRBJ2-3	TRBV7-9	CASSLEAGLTDTQYF	TGTGCCAGCAGCTTAGAGGCGGGCCTCACAGATACGCAGTATTTT
-	-	TRBJ1-2	TRBV5-6	CASSLSGYGYTF	TGTGCCAGCAGCTTGTCCGGCTATGGCTACACCTTC
-	-	TRBJ1-4	TRBV28	CASSSRGDNNEKLFF	TGTGCCAGCAGTAGCCGGGGGGACAATAATGAAAAACTGTTTTTT
-	-	TRBJ2-7	TRBV5-4	CASSLGAGPEYEQYF	TGTGCCAGCAGCTTAGGTGCGGGGCCGGAATACGAGCAGTACTTC
once	TRBD2	TRBJ2-5	TRBV5-6	CASSGGLAGAGETQYF	TGTGCCAGCAGCGGGGGACTAGCGGGAGCCGGAGAGACCCAGTACTTC
-	TRBD1	TRBJ2-2	TRBV6-5	CASSFGTGYPGELFF	TGTGCCAGCAGTTTTGGGACAGGGTACCCCGGGGAGCTGTTTTTT
-	TRBD1	TRBJ1-1	TRBV19	CASSKDRGNTEAFF	TGTGCCAGTAGTAAGGACAGGGGGAACACTGAAGCTTTCTTT
-	-	TRBJ1-1	TRBV11-3	CASSLAGTQNTEAFF	TGTGCCAGCAGCCTCGCCGGGACACAGAACACTGAAGCTTTCTTT
-	-	TRBJ1-2	TRBV2	CASSGIQGPKSF	TGTGCCAGCAGCGGGATACAGGGCCCTAAGTCCTTC
few	-	TRBJ2-6	TRBV28	CASYPGAGANVLTF	TGTGCCAGCTACCCTGGAGCAGGGGCCAACGTCCTGACTTTC
-	TRBD1	TRBJ2-2	TRBV4-1	CASSRGQGVYTGELFF	TGCGCCAGCAGCCGGGGACAGGGTGTATACACCGGGGAGCTGTTTTTT
-	-	TRBJ2-5	TRBV5-6	CASSGESETQYF	TGTGCCAGCAGCGGGGAGTCAGAGACCCAGTACTTC
-	-	TRBJ2-1	TRBV7-9	CASSRDLFSGEQFF	TGTGCCAGCAGCCGTGATCTCTTCTCAGGTGAGCAGTTCTTC
-	TRBD2	TRBJ2-7	TRBV27	CASSLSGGRSSYEQYF	TGTGCCAGCAGTTTAAGTGGCGGGAGAAGCTCCTACGAGCAGTACTTC
few	TRBD1	TRBJ1-4	TRBV15	CATSTFGQGEKLFF	TGTGCCACCAGCACCTTCGGACAGGGGGAAAAACTGTTTTTT
-	TRBD1	TRBJ1-6	TRBV10-1	CASSEYRQGNSPLHF	TGCGCCAGCAGTGAATATAGACAGGGGAATTCACCCCTCCACTTT
-	TRBD2	TRBJ2-1	TRBV12-5	CASGQGLAGGNEQFF	TGTGCTAGTGGCCAGGGACTAGCGGGAGGCAATGAGCAGTTCTTC
-	TRBD2	TRBJ2-7	TRBV7-6	CASSSGTSGTYEQYF	TGTGCCAGCAGCTCAGGGACTAGCGGTACCTACGAGCAGTACTTC
-	-	TRBJ2-3	TRBV9	CASSVESWGPTDTQYF	TGTGCCAGCAGCGTAGAGTCCTGGGGCCCCACAGATACGCAGTATTTT
-	-	TRBJ2-7	TRBV5-6	CASRPQGWVYEQYF	TGTGCCAGCAGGCCACAGGGCTGGGTCTACGAGCAGTACTTC
-	-	TRBJ2-7	TRBV28	CASSSGPSYEQYF	TGTGCCAGCAGTTCAGGGCCCTCCTACGAGCAGTACTTC
-	TRBD2	TRBJ2-7	TRBV7-7	CASSLGPPQAGGPGEQYF	TGTGCTAGCAGCTTAGGTCCCCCCCAGGCGGGAGGGCCTGGAGAGCAGTACTTC
-	-	TRBJ1-5	TRBV27	CASSLTSWGGRPQHF	TGTGCCAGCAGTTTAACTTCATGGGGGGGGAGGCCCCAGCATTTT
few	-	TRBJ2-1	TRBV5-1	CASSLGVGVQYNEQFF	TGCGCCAGCAGCTTGGGGGTCGGGGTCCAATACAATGAGCAGTTCTTC
-	TRBD1	TRBJ2-3	TRBV18	CASSLGTGGYATDTQYF	TGTGCCAGCTCACTCGGGACAGGAGGATATGCCACAGATACGCAGTATTTT
-	-	TRBJ2-5	TRBV11-2	CASSLAPDGETQYF	TGTGCCAGCAGCTTAGCCCCAGATGGAGAGACCCAGTACTTC
-	TRBD1	TRBJ1-5	TRBV28	CASSSRTGGPDQPQHF	TGTGCCAGCAGTTCACGGACAGGGGGGCCCGATCAGCCCCAGCATTTT
-	-	TRBJ2-5	TRBV13	CASSPWDFQETQYF	TGTGCCAGCAGCCCCTGGGACTTCCAAGAGACCCAGTACTTC
once	TRBD2	TRBJ2-1	TRBV7-9	CASSLAGLAGGRNEQFF	TGTGCCAGCAGCTTAGCGGGTCTAGCGGGAGGTAGGAATGAGCAGTTCTTC
-	-	TRBJ2-3	TRBV7-2	CASSPNGGPTDTQYF	TGTGCCAGCAGTCCCAACGGGGGGCCCACAGATACGCAGTATTTT
-	TRBD2	TRBJ2-5	TRBV5-1	CASSSGLAGETQYF	TGCGCCAGCAGCTCAGGACTAGCGGGGGAGACCCAGTACTTC
-	-	TRBJ2-1	TRBV19	CASSILSSHNEQFF	TGTGCCAGTAGTATCCTCTCTAGTCACAATGAGCAGTTCTTC
few	-	TRBJ2-3	TRBV5-6	CASSLGSLAPGTDTQYF	TGTGCCAGCAGCTTGGGGAGTCTGGCCCCGGGCACAGATACGCAGTATTTT
-	-	TRBJ2-3	TRBV27	CASSPGGTALYTDTQYF	TGTGCCAGCAGTCCCGGTGGCACAGCACTTTACACAGATACGCAGTATTTT
-	TRBD2	TRBJ2-7	TRBV2	CASSDKAGVGEQYF	TGTGCCAGCAGTGATAAAGCGGGAGTAGGCGAGCAGTACTTC
few	-	TRBJ2-7	TRBV13	CASSSSDRGREQYF	TGTGCCAGCAGCTCCTCTGATCGAGGGCGGGAGCAGTACTTC
-	-	TRBJ1-3	TRBV7-2	CASSLTVKEDTIYF	TGTGCCAGCAGCTTAACGGTCAAGGAGGACACCATATATTTT
-	TRBD1	TRBJ2-1	TRBV7-3	CASSPSTGTYNEQFF	TGTGCCAGCAGTCCATCGACAGGGACCTACAATGAGCAGTTCTTC
-	TRBD2	TRBJ2-3	TRBV19	CASNRLAGRTDTQYF	TGTGCCAGTAATAGACTAGCGGGACGCACAGATACGCAGTATTTT
-	-	TRBJ2-7	TRBV6-5	CASSYLTTGYEQYF	TGTGCCAGCAGTTACCTGACTACAGGGTATGAGCAGTACTTC
once	-	TRBJ2-3	TRBV29-1	CSVEDLNKQSTDTQYF	TGCAGCGTTGAAGATCTCAACAAACAGAGCACAGATACGCAGTATTTT
few	TRBD2	TRBJ2-7	TRBV5-6	CASSPGRGFEQYF	TGTGCCAGCAGCCCCGGGAGGGGTTTCGAGCAGTACTTC
-	-	TRBJ2-3	TRBV10-3	CAISTRTGNTDTQYF	TGTGCCATCTCCACCCGGACGGGGAACACAGATACGCAGTATTTT